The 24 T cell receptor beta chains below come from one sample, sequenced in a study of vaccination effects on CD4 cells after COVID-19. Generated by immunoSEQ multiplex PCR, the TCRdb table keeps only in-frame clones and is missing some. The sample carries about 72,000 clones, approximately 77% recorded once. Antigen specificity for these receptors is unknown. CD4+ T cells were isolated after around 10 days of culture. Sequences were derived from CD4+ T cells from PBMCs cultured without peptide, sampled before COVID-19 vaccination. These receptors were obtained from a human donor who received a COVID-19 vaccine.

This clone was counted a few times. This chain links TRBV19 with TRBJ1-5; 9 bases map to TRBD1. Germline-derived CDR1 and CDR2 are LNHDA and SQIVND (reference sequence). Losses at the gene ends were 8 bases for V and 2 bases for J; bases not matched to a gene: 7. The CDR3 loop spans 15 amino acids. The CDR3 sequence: CASDHRGQGNQPQHF. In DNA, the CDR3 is TGTGCCAGTGATCACAGGGGGCAGGGCAATCAGCCCCAGCATTTT.

In DNA, the CDR3 is TGCGCCAGCGGGCGGCGGGGGGACCAAGAGACCCAGTACTTC. It is translated as CASGRRGDQETQYF. The chain uses TRBV5-1 and TRBJ2-5, with 8 bases fitting TRBD2. This CDR3 has 14 amino acids. From germline, CDR1 is SGHRS and CDR2 YFSETQ. The trim removed 7 bases at V and 0 bases at J, leaving 5 bases unmatched.

CDR3 nucleotide sequence: TGTGCCAGCAGTGCCCGGACAGGGACGAGCAATCAGCCCCAGCATTTT. Translation gives CASSARTGTSNQPQHF. The chain is built from TRBV6-1 and TRBJ1-5, with 8 bases that match TRBD1. J was trimmed by 1 base and V by 4 bases; bases with no gene match: 6. In germline, CDR1 is MNHNS, CDR2 SASEGT. This CDR3 has 16 residues.

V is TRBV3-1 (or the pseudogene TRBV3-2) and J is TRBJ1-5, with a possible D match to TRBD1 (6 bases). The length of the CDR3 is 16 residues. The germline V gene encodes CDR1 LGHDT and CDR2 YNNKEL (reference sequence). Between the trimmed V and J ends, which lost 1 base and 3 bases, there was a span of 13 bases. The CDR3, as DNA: TGTGCCAGCAGCCAAGGCTACCAGGGGAACAATCAGCCCCAGCATTTT. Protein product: CASSQGYQGNNQPQHF.

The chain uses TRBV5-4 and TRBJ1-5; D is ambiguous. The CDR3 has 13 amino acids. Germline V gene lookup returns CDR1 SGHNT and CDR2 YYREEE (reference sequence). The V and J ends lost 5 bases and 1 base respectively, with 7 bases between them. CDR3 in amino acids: CASSVESNQPQHF. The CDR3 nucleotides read TGTGCCAGCAGTGTGGAGAGCAATCAGCCCCAGCATTTT. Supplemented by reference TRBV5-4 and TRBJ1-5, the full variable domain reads ETGVTQSPTHLIKTRGQQVTLRCSSQSGHNTVSWYQQALGQGPQFIFQYYREEENGRGNFPPRFSGLQFPNYSSELNVNALELDDSALYLCASSVESNQPQHFGDGTRLSIL.

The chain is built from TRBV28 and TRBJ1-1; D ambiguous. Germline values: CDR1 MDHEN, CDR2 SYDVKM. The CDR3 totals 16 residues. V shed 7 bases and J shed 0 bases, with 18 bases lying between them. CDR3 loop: CASTGKNKFMNTEAFF. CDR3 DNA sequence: TGTGCCAGCACCGGGAAAAACAAGTTCATGAACACTGAAGCTTTCTTT.

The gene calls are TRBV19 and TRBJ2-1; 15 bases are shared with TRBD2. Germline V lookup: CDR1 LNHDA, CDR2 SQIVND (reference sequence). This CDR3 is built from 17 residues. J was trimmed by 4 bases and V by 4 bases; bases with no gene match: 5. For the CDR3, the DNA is TGTGCCAGTAGTAGGGGGACTAGCGGGGGGTCGTACAATGAGCAGTTCTTC. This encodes CASSRGTSGGSYNEQFF.

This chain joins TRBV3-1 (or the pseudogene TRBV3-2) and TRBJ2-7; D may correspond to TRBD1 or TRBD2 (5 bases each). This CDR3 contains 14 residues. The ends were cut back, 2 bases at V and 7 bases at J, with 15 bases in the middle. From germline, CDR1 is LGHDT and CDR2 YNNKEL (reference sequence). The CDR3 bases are TGTGCCAGCAGCCAAAGCCCGGGGCGAATAGAGCAGTACGTC. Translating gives CASSQSPGRIEQYV.

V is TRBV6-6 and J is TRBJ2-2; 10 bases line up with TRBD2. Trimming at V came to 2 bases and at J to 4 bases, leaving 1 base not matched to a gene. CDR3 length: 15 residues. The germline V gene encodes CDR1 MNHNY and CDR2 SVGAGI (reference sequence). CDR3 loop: CASSYIAGGTGELFF. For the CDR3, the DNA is TGTGCCAGCAGTTACATAGCGGGGGGCACCGGGGAGCTGTTTTTT.

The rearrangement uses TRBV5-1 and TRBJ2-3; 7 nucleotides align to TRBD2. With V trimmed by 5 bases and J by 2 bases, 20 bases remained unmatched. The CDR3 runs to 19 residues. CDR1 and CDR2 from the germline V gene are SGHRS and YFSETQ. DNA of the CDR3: TGCGCCAGCAGTCCTAGAACTAGCGTCTACCTCACCAACACAGATACGCAGTATTTT. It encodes CASSPRTSVYLTNTDTQYF.

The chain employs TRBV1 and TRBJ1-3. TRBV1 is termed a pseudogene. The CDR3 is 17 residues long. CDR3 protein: CTSSQERDAHSGNTIYF. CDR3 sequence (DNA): TGCACCAGCAGCCAAGAAAGGGACGCCCACTCTGGAAACACCATATATTTT.

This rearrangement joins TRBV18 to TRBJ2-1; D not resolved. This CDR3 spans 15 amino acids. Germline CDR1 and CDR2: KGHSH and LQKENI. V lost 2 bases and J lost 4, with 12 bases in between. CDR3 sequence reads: CASSPMTGDYNEQFF. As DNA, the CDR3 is TGTGCCAGCTCACCAATGACGGGCGATTACAATGAGCAGTTCTTC.

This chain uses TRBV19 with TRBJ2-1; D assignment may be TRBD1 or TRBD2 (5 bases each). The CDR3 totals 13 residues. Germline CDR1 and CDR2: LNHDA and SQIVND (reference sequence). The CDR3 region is CASREGFYNEQFF. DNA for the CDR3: TGTGCTTCCCGTGAGGGGTTCTACAATGAGCAGTTCTTC.

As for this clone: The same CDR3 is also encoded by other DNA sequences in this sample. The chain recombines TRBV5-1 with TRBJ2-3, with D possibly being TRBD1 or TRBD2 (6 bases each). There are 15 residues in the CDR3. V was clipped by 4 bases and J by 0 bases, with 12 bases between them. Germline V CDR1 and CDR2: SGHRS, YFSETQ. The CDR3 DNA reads TGCGCCAGCAGCCTCTGGGGGGCTAGCACAGATACGCAGTATTTT. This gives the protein CASSLWGASTDTQYF.

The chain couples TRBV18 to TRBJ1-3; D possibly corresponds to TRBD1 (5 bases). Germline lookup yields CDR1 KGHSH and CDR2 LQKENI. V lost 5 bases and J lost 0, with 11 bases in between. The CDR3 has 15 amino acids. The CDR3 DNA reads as TGTGCCAGCTCAGCAGGGCGAAACTCTGGAAACACCATATATTTT. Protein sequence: CASSAGRNSGNTIYF.

In DNA form, the CDR3 reads TGTGCCAGCAGCCAATTGACAGGGGGCATAGGAGCTTTCTTT. As protein: CASSQLTGGIGAFF. The V call is TRBV3-1 (or the pseudogene TRBV3-2), the J call TRBJ1-1, with 10 bases identical to TRBD1. After removal of 2 bases from V and 10 bases from J, the junction contained 7 bases not matched to a gene. CDR3 length equals 14 residues. Germline CDR1 is LGHDT and CDR2 is YNNKEL (reference sequence).

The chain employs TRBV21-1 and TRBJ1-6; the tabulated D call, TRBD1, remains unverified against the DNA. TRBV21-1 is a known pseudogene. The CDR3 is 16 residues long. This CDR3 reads CASSKGGAGANSPLHF. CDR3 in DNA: TGTGCCAGCAGCAAAGGTGGGGCAGGAGCGAATTCACCCCTCCACTTT.

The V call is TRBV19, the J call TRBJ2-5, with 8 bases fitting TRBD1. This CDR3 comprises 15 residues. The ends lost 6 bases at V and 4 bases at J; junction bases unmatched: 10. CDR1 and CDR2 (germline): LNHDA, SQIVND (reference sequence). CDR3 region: CASSRQGPLRETQYF. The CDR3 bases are TGTGCCAGTAGCCGACAGGGGCCCCTTCGAGAGACCCAGTACTTC.

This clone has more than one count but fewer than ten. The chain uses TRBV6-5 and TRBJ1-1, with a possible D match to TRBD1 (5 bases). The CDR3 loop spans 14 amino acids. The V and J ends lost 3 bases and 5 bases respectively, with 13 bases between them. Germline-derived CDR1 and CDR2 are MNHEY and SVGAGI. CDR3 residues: CASSYKGRSTEAFF. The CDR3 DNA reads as TGTGCCAGCAGTTATAAGGGGCGGAGTACTGAAGCTTTCTTT.

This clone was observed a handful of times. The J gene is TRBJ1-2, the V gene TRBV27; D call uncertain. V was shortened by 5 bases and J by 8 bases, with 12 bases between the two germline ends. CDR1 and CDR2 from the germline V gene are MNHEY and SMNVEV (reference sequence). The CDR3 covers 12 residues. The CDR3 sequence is CASSHRSSGYTF. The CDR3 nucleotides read TGTGCCAGCAGTCACCGGTCCTCGGGCTACACCTTC.

The CDR3 is CASSLRQHKGYTF. Written as DNA, the CDR3 is TGTGCCAGCAGTCTCCGGCAACATAAAGGCTACACCTTC. The chain employs TRBV28 and TRBJ1-2; D is unresolved. Germline V gene data show CDR1 as MDHEN and CDR2 as SYDVKM. The CDR3 is 13 residues long. Trimming took off 5 bases at V and 8 bases at J, with 15 bases between the two ends.

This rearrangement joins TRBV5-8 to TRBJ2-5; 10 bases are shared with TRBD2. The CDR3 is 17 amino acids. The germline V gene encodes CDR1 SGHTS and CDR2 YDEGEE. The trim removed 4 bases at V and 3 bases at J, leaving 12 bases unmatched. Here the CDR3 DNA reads TGTGCCAGCAGCCCGGGGGCCCTAGCGGGGGTCAAAGAGACCCAGTACTTC. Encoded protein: CASSPGALAGVKETQYF.

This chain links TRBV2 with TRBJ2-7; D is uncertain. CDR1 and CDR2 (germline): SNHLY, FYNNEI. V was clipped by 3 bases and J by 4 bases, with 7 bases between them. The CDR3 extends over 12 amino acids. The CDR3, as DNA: TGTGCCAGCAGTGACTCCGGGTACGAGCAGTACGTC. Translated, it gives CASSDSGYEQYV.

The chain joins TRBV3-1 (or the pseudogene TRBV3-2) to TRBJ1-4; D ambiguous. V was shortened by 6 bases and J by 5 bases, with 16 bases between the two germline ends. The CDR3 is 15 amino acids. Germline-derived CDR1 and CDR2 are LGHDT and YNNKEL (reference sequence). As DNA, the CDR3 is TGTGCCAGCAGTAGCGGTGGACCGCCAAATGAAAAACTGTTTTTT. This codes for CASSSGGPPNEKLFF.